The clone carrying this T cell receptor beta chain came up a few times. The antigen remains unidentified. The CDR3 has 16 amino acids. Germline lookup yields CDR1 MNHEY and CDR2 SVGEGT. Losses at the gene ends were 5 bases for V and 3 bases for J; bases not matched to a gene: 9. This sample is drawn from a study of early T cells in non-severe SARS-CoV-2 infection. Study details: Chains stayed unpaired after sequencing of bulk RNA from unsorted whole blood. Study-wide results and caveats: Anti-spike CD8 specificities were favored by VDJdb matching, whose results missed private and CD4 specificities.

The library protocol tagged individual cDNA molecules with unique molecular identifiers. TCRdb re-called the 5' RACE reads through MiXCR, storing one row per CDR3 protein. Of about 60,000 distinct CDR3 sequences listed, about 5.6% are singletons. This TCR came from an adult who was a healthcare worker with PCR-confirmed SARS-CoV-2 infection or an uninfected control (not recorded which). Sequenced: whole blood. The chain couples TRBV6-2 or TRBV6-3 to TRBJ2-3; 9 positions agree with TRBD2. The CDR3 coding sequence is TGTGCCAGCAGTAGGGGGCTAGCGGGGAATACAGATACGCAGTATTTT. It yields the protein CASSRGLAGNTDTQYF.